This TCR beta chain was retrieved from a study of blood T cell repertoires in COVID-19. Study background: Some COVID-19 samples were acute and others convalescent; all came from the United States, Italy and Spain. The analysed material was cDNA or gDNA that came from T cells, B-cell-depleted T cells, or PBMCs.

This clone was seen just once. Authors' data handling: Amplification of reference gene primers provided the estimated nucleated cell counts. Here immunoSEQ multiplex PCR was the method, and the copy in TCRdb shows in-frame clones only, minus some. V, J and clone size are taken as reported in that table, and D and trimming were inferred from the DNA itself. This sample has more than 150,000 clones, with around 79% found just once. The sample was peripheral blood. This TCR was sampled from a man in his 60s with active or convalescent COVID-19.

The CDR3 sequence: CASSPLVGAVQETQYF. CDR3 in DNA: TGTGCCAGCAGTCCCCTTGTTGGGGCAGTACAAGAGACCCAGTACTTC. The chain couples TRBV27 to TRBJ2-5, with D perhaps TRBD1 (5 bases). CDR1 is MNHEY, CDR2 SMNVEV, per germline (reference sequence). The V end lost 5 bases, the J end lost 2 bases, and 18 bases lay between the germline ends. This CDR3 contains 16 residues.